One sample yielded the 25 T cell receptor beta chains listed below, sequenced in a study of shared clonotypes between healthy human individuals. TCRdb keeps only in-frame clones here, not all; method: immunoSEQ multiplex PCR. The sample records more than 450,000 clones, 79% being singletons. The sequenced sample consisted of PBMCs. The receptors stem from a middle-aged woman in good health. Some clones in this sample may be carry-over from other donors' samples.

The V and J genes are TRBV19 and TRBJ2-3; TRBD2 matches 9 bases. CDR1 is LNHDA and CDR2 is SQIVND in the germline V gene (reference sequence). The CDR3 is made up of 18 amino acids. Trimming took 3 bases from V and 2 from J; bases not matched to a gene: 12. CDR3 region: CASSMGRASGTPTDTQYF. CDR3 DNA sequence: TGTGCCAGTAGTATGGGGAGGGCTAGCGGGACCCCCACAGATACGCAGTATTTT.

Comments on this clone: A single base is all that separates this from a far larger clone, so a read error is likely. The rearrangement joins TRBV2 to TRBJ2-5; no clear D gene. There are 12 residues in the CDR3. Germline CDR1 is SNHLY and CDR2 is FYNNEI. The V end lost 6 bases, the J end lost 5 bases, and 10 bases lay between the germline ends. The CDR3 nucleotides read TGTGCCAGCAGCGGAACAAGGGAGACCCAGTACTTC. Its protein is CASSGTRETQYF.

The chain couples TRBV28 to TRBJ2-1, with TRBD2 matching 9 bases. The V segment lost 7 bases and the J segment 4 bases; nucleotides outside the gene matches: 11. CDR1 is MDHEN, CDR2 SYDVKM, per germline. This CDR3 spans 16 amino acids. CDR3 amino acids: CASISLAGGAYNEQFF. The CDR3 nucleotides are TGTGCCAGCATCAGCCTTGCGGGAGGGGCATACAATGAGCAGTTCTTC.

The rearrangement uses TRBV9 and TRBJ1-2, with D perhaps TRBD1 (6 bases). The V end was cut by 0 bases, the J end by 2 bases, with 8 bases between. Germline V gene data show CDR1 as SGDLS and CDR2 as YYNGEE. The CDR3 has 14 amino acids. CDR3 region: CASSVGGQNYGYTF. Here the CDR3 DNA reads TGTGCCAGCAGCGTAGGTGGACAGAACTATGGCTACACCTTC.

The CDR3 here is CASSPGLAENEQFF. The CDR3 region has the DNA TGTGCCAGCAGCCCGGGACTAGCCGAAAATGAGCAGTTCTTC. This chain connects TRBV28 to TRBJ2-1; 9 bases are shared with TRBD2. V was pared by 6 bases and J by 7 bases, with 7 bases of the junction left unmatched. The CDR3 covers 14 residues. The germline V gene has CDR1 MDHEN and CDR2 SYDVKM.

This clone was counted once. The rearrangement links TRBV4-3 to TRBJ2-1; 9 bases line up with TRBD2. With V trimmed by 0 bases and J by 7 bases, 7 bases remained unmatched. CDR1 LGHNA and CDR2 YSLEER come from the germline V gene. CDR3 length: 16 amino acids. The CDR3 nucleotides are TGCGCCAGCAGCCAAGATACGGCTAGCGGGGAAAATGAGCAGTTCTTC. Translated, it gives CASSQDTASGENEQFF.

This sequence joins TRBV29-1 and TRBJ1-2; 7 positions match TRBD1. Trimming removed 5 bases from V and 4 bases from J; junction bases left unmatched: 1. Looked up from germline, CDR1 is SQVTM and CDR2 is ANQGSEA. This CDR3 has 11 amino acids. Here the CDR3 reads CSVNRGYGYTF. CDR3 bases: TGCAGCGTTAACAGGGGCTATGGCTACACCTTC. Full variable domain (remainder filled in from reference TRBV29-1 and TRBJ1-2): SAVISQKPSRDICQRGTSLTIQCQVDSQVTMMFWYRQQPGQSLTLIATANQGSEATYESGFVIDKFPISRPNLTFSTLTVSNMSPEDSSIYLCSVNRGYGYTFGSGTRLTVV.

The chain links TRBV18 to TRBJ1-5, with unresolved D. The germline V gene has CDR1 KGHSH and CDR2 LQKENI. The CDR3 contains 13 residues. Trimming pared 4 bases from V and 4 bases from J, leaving 8 bases between. Written as DNA, the CDR3 is TGTGCCAGCTCACAGGGTCTTAATCAGCCCCAGCATTTT. Translated: CASSQGLNQPQHF.

The chain uses TRBV4-3 and TRBJ2-7; no definite D call. V dropped 0 bases and J dropped 0 bases, with 9 bases sitting between them. The CDR3 is 15 residues long. Germline V gene lookup returns CDR1 LGHNA and CDR2 YSLEER. The CDR3 sequence is CASSQEHRLSYEQYF. DNA for the CDR3: TGCGCCAGCAGCCAAGAGCACCGCCTCTCCTACGAGCAGTACTTC.

In the case of this clone: This may be a read error, as it is one base from a much larger clone. The identical CDR3 is also encoded by other nucleotide sequences in the sample. The genes are TRBV7-9 and TRBJ2-5; D may be TRBD2 (6 bases). Germline-derived CDR1 and CDR2 are SEHNR and FQNEAQ (reference sequence). V lost 1 base and J lost 1, with 7 bases in between. The CDR3 length is 14 residues. The CDR3 DNA reads TGTGCCAGCAGCTTAGGGGGGGTCCAAGAGACCCAGTACTTC. It encodes CASSLGGVQETQYF.

In the case of this clone: The same CDR3 is also encoded by other DNA sequences in this sample. The chain has TRBV28 and TRBJ2-4, with D perhaps matching TRBD2 (5 bases). With 2 bases removed from V and 0 bases from J, the gap between germline ends came to 8 bases. This CDR3 comprises 15 residues. Per germline, CDR1 MDHEN and CDR2 SYDVKM. CDR3 in DNA: TGTGCCAGCAGTTTAGAGGGTGTAGCCAAAAACATTCAGTACTTC. Translating gives CASSLEGVAKNIQYF.

The chain joins TRBV9 to TRBJ2-1; D is uncertain. The CDR3 consists of 12 residues. Germline V CDR1 and CDR2: SGDLS, YYNGEE. The germline V and J ends were trimmed by 4 bases and 10 bases, with 12 bases remaining between them. The CDR3 is CASSITLGEQFF. Here the CDR3 DNA reads TGTGCCAGCAGCATTACTTTGGGGGAGCAGTTCTTC.

V is TRBV5-1 and J is TRBJ2-3; weak D call: TRBD2 (6 bases). Trimming shortened V by 4 bases and J by 1 base, and 13 bases separated the two germline ends. This CDR3 is 15 amino acids long. Germline lookup yields CDR1 SGHRS and CDR2 YFSETQ. The CDR3 region is CASSIRDSRTDTQYF. CDR3 bases: TGCGCCAGCAGCATTCGGGACTCCCGCACAGATACGCAGTATTTT.

As regards this clone: A read error may account for a junction end that differs from germline. The chain carries TRBV2 and TRBJ2-7; TRBD2 agrees at 12 bases. The CDR3 length is 14 residues. CDR1 and CDR2 from the germline V gene are SNHLY and FYNNEI. The CDR3 region is CASSALAGGRNRSF. CDR3 nucleotide sequence: TGTGCCAGCAGTGCACTAGCGGGAGGCCGCAACCGCAGCTTC.

The chain couples TRBV6-5 to TRBJ2-7, with 8 positions matching TRBD1. V shed 5 bases, J shed 5 bases, and the junction held 8 bases outside the gene matches. This CDR3 has 14 amino acids. Per the germline V gene, CDR1 is MNHEY and CDR2 is SVGAGI. In nucleotides, the CDR3 is TGTGCCAGCAGTCTCTCGGACAGGGTAGACGAGCAGTACTTC. Translated, it gives CASSLSDRVDEQYF.

The chain couples TRBV11-2 to TRBJ2-1; no clear D. The V gene lost 2 bases and the J gene lost 4 bases, with 12 bases spanning the gap. The CDR3 runs 15 residues. CDR1 is SGHAT and CDR2 is FQNNGV in the germline V gene. CDR3 amino acids: CASSLTTIIYNEQFF. The CDR3 nucleotides are TGTGCCAGCAGCTTAACGACCATAATTTACAATGAGCAGTTCTTC.

The chain combines TRBV2 with TRBJ2-2, with 7 bases aligning to TRBD1. The CDR3 runs to 14 residues. V shed 3 bases and J 3 bases; nucleotides not matched to a gene: 1. Germline V gives CDR1 SNHLY, CDR2 FYNNEI. This chain's CDR3 is CASSEDRYTGELFF. The CDR3 DNA sequence: TGTGCCAGCAGTGAGGACAGGTACACCGGGGAGCTGTTTTTT.

This clone was observed a handful of times. The chain carries TRBV2 and TRBJ1-1; D is uncertain. Germline V CDR1 and CDR2: SNHLY, FYNNEI. V lost 6 bases and J 0 bases, leaving 8 bases between the germline ends. This CDR3 spans 13 amino acids. This CDR3 reads CASRGNLNTEAFF. For the CDR3, the DNA is TGTGCCAGCAGAGGAAACCTGAACACTGAAGCTTTCTTT.

The chain carries TRBV2 and TRBJ1-3, with 7 bases fitting TRBD1. The CDR3 has 13 amino acids. Germline V lookup: CDR1 SNHLY, CDR2 FYNNEI. Losses at the gene ends were 6 bases for V and 5 bases for J; bases not matched to a gene: 4. CDR3 nucleotide sequence: TGTGCCAGCAGGGGGGACAGACGAAACACCATATATTTT. Translation: CASRGDRRNTIYF.

The chain employs TRBV9 and TRBJ2-4, with D uncertain. The CDR3 covers 17 residues. Deletions cut 3 bases from V and 3 bases from J, with 19 bases between. Germline-derived CDR1 and CDR2 are SGDLS and YYNGEE. The CDR3 nucleotides are TGTGCCAGCAGCGCCCCCGTTGGGGATAAGTACAAAAACATTCAGTACTTC. This sequence encodes CASSAPVGDKYKNIQYF.

The V call is TRBV7-2, the J call TRBJ2-7, with D tentatively TRBD1 or TRBD2 (5 bases each). This CDR3 is built from 15 residues. Trimming removed 2 bases from V and 0 bases from J, with 11 bases in between. Germline values: CDR1 SGHTA, CDR2 FQGNSA. The CDR3 protein is CASSLTAGSSYEQYF. The CDR3 DNA sequence: TGTGCCAGCAGCTTAACAGCAGGGAGCTCCTACGAGCAGTACTTC.

The rearrangement links TRBV6-6 to TRBJ1-2; possibly TRBD1 for D (5 bases). Trimming stripped 4 bases from V and 5 bases from J, with 17 bases between. This CDR3 spans 15 amino acids. Germline values: CDR1 MNHNY, CDR2 SVGAGI (reference sequence). The CDR3 DNA reads TGTGCCAGCAGTTCCCTACTTGGGGCGCGGTATGGCTACACCTTC. Its protein product is CASSSLLGARYGYTF.

The chain couples TRBV6-5 to TRBJ2-1; D gene unclear. The CDR3 covers 14 residues. Germline CDR1 MNHEY, CDR2 SVGAGI. V was trimmed by 4 bases and J by 9 bases, leaving 16 bases between them. This chain's CDR3 is CASSSLGPHGEQFF. CDR3 bases: TGTGCCAGCAGTTCCCTTGGACCGCACGGTGAGCAGTTCTTC.

The V gene is TRBV7-9, the J gene TRBJ1-6; TRBD1 might be the D (5 bases). CDR3 size: 15 residues. V gave up 3 bases and J gave up 7 bases, with 13 bases separating them. The germline V gene encodes CDR1 SEHNR and CDR2 FQNEAQ (reference sequence). The CDR3 DNA reads as TGTGCCAGCAGCTTGGGACCTAGGACAAATTCACCCCTCCACTTT. Its protein is CASSLGPRTNSPLHF. Variable domain in full (rest from reference TRBV7-9 and TRBJ1-6): DTGVSQNPRHKITKRGQNVTFRCDPISEHNRLYWYRQTLGQGPEFLTYFQNEAQLEKSRLLSDRFSAERPKGSFSTLEIQRTEQGDSAMYLCASSLGPRTNSPLHFGNGTRLTVT.

V and J are TRBV4-3 and TRBJ2-2; 8 bases are shared with TRBD2. Germline lookup yields CDR1 LGHNA and CDR2 YSLEER. V was pared by 0 bases and J by 3 bases, with 3 bases of the junction left unmatched. CDR3 length: 16 amino acids. The CDR3 is CASSQDSAGDTGELFF. In nucleotides, the CDR3 is TGCGCCAGCAGCCAAGATTCAGCGGGAGACACCGGGGAGCTGTTTTTT.